This T cell receptor (beta chain) is from a study of breast tumors, draining lymph nodes, adjacent tissues. The CDR3 loop spans 15 amino acids. The germline gives CDR1 MGHDK, CDR2 SYGVNS. Via MiXCR, TCRdb re-called the multiplex PCR reads, giving one row per CDR3 protein. The profile shows approximately 200,000 distinct CDR3 sequences, around 29% of them singletons. Breast cancer patients provided tissue from their axillary draining lymph nodes. Comment on this clonotype: Antigen specificity is unknown. A junction end diverges from the germline sequence, so it may reflect a read error.

Findings and caveats of the study: That most tumor T cells come from lymph nodes remained unproven.

The sequence was obtained from a female donor with breast cancer. Some clones in this sample may be carry-over from other donors' samples. The gene calls are TRBV25-1 and TRBJ2-3; the match to TRBD2 covers 13 bases. Sequenced material: axillary lymph node tissue. The CDR3 sequence: CATSGTSGDTDTQYF. The CDR3 DNA reads TGTGCCACCAGTGGGACTAGCGGGGACACAGATACGCAGTATTTT.